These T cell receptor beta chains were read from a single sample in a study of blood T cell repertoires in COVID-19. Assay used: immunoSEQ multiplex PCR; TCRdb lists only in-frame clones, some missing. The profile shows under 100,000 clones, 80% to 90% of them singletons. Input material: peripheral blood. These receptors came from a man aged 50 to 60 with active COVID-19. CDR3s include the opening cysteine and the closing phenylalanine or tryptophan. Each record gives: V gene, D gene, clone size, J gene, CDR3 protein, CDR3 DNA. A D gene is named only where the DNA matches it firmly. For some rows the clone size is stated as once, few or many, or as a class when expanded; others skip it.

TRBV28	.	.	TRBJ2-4	CASSLSELAKNIQYF	TGTGCCAGCAGTTTATCGGAGCTAGCCAAAAACATTCAGTACTTC
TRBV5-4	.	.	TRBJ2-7	CASNSGGHSSYEQYF	TGTGCCAGCAATTCAGGCGGGCACAGCTCCTACGAGCAGTACTTC
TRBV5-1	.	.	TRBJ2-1	CASSGRDKSSYNEQFF	TGCGCCAGCAGCGGCAGGGACAAGAGCTCCTACAATGAGCAGTTCTTC
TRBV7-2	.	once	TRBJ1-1	CASSSRKSAGYFWDTEAFF	TGTGCCAGCAGCTCTAGGAAGTCGGCAGGGTACTTCTGGGACACTGAAGCTTTCTTT
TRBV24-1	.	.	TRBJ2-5	CATGTNEGGAKETQYF	TGTGCCACCGGAACGAACGAAGGAGGAGCAAAGGAGACCCAGTACTTC
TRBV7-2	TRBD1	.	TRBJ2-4	CASSLTTGALAKNIQYF	TGTGCCAGCAGCTTGACTACAGGGGCCCTAGCCAAAAACATTCAGTACTTC
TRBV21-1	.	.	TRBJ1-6	CASSKEGDRGIYYSPLHF	TGTGCCAGCAGCAAAGAGGGGGACAGGGGGATATATTATTCACCCCTCCACTTT
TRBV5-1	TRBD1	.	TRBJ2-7	CASSPRQGADEQYF	TGCGCCAGCAGCCCCCGACAGGGCGCCGACGAGCAGTACTTC
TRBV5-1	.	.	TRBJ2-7	CASSLMAPSYEQYF	TGCGCCAGCAGTCTTATGGCCCCATCCTACGAGCAGTACTTC
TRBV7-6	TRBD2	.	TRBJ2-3	CASSPSGIVVADTQYF	TGTGCCAGCAGTCCAAGCGGGATAGTTGTCGCAGATACGCAGTATTTT